The entry below gives a single T cell receptor beta chain sequence along with its context. What it recognizes is unknown. Germline CDR1 reads SGHTA; CDR2 reads FQGNSA. The CDR3 contains 14 residues. The data belong to a study of monozygotic twins with inflammatory bowel disease. Notes on the study in general: Among T cells, the various subtypes were not distinguishable.

TCRdb processed the 5' RACE reads again and assigns one entry to each CDR3 protein, with no DNA. This listing includes about 300,000 distinct CDR3 sequences. The TCR was taken from a human donor with ulcerative colitis or Crohn's disease, or a healthy co-twin of an affected twin (not recorded which). Sequenced sample: blood. The chain joins TRBV7-2 to TRBJ2-2; TCRdb gives TRBD1 as the D gene, but with no DNA this cannot be confirmed. The CDR3: CASSPDRGPGELFF.